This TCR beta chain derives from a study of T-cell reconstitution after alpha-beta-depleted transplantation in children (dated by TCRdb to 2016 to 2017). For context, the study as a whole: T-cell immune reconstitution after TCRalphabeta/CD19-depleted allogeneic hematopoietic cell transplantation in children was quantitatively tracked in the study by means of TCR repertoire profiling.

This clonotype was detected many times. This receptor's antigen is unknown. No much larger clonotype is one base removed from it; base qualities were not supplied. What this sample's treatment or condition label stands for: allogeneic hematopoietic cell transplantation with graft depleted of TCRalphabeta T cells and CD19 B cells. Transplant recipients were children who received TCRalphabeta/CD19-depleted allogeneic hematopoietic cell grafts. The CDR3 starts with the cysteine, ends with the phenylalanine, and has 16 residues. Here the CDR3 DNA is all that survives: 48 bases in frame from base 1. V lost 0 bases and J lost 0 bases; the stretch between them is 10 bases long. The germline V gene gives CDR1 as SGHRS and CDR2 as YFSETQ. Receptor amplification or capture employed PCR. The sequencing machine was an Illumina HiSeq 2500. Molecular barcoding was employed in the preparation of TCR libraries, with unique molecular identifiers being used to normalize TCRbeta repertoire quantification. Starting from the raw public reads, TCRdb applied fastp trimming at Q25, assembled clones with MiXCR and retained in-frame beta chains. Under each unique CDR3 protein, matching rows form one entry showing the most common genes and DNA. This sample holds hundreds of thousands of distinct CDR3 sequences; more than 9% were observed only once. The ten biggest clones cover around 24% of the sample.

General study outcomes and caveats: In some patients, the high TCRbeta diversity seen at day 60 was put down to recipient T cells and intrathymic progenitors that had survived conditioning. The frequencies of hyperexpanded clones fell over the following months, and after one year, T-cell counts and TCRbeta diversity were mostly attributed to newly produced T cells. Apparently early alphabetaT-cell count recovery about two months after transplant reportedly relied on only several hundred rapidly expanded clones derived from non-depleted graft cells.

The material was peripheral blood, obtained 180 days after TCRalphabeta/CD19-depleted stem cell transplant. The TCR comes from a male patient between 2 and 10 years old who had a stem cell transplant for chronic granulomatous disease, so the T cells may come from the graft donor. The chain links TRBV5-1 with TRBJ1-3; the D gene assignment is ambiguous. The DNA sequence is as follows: TGCGCCAGCAGCTTGGATCCCAGAAGCTCTGGAAACACCATATATTTT. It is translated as CASSLDPRSSGNTIYF.